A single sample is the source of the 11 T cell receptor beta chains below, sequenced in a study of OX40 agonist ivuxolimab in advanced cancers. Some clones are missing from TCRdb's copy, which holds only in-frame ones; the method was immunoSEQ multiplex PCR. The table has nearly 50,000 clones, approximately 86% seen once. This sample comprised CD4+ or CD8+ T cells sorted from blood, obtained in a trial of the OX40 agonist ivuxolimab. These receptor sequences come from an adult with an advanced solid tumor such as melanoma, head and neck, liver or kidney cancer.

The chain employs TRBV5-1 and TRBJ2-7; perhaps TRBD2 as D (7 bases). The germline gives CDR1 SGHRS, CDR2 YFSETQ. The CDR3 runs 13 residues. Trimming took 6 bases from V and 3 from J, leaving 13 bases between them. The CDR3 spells CASNQRGGYEQYF. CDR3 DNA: TGCGCCAGCAATCAAAGGGGGGGCTACGAGCAGTACTTC.

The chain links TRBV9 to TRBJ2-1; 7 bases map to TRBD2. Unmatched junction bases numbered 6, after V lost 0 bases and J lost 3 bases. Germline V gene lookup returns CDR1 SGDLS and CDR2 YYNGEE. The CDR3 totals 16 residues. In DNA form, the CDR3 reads TGTGCCAGCAGCGTAGAGGGGCGGGAGATCTACAATGAGCAGTTCTTC. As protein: CASSVEGREIYNEQFF.

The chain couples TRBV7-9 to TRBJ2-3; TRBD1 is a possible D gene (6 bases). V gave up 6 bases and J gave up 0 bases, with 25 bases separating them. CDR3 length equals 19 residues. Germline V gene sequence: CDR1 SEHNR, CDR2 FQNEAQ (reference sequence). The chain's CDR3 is CASSPLWTPQGYSTDTQYF. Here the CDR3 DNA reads TGTGCCAGCAGTCCACTGTGGACCCCACAGGGCTATAGCACAGATACGCAGTATTTT.

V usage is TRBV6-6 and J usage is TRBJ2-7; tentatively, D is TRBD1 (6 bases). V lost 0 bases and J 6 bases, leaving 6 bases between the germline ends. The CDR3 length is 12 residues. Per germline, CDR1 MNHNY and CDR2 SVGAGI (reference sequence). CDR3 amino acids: CASSYSGGEQYF. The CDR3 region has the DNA TGTGCCAGCAGTTACTCAGGGGGCGAGCAGTACTTC.

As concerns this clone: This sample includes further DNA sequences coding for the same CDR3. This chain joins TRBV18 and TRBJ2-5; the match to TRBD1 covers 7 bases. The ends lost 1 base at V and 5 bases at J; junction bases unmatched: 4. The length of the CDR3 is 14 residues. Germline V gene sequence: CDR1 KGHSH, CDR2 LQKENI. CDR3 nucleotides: TGTGCCAGCTCACCACTGACAGGGAAGGAGACCCAGTACTTC. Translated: CASSPLTGKETQYF. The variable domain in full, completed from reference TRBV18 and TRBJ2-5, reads NAGVMQNPRHLVRRRGQEARLRCSPMKGHSHVYWYRQLPEEGLKFMVYLQKENIIDESGMPKERFSAEFPKEGPSILRIQQVVRGDSAAYFCASSPLTGKETQYFGPGTRLLVL.

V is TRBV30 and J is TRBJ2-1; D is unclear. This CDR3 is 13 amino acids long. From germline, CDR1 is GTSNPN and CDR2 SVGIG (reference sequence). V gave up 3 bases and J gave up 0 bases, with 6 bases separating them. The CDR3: CAWRISSYNEQFF. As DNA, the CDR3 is TGTGCCTGGAGAATTAGCTCCTACAATGAGCAGTTCTTC.

The CDR3 region is CASSRPYRPYGYTF. CDR3 sequence (DNA): TGCGCCAGCAGCAGACCCTACAGGCCCTATGGCTACACCTTC. The gene calls are TRBV4-1 and TRBJ1-2; a possible D gene is TRBD1 (5 bases). Germline V gives CDR1 MGHRA, CDR2 YSYEKL. V was shortened by 5 bases and J by 4 bases, with 14 bases between the two germline ends. The CDR3 is made up of 14 amino acids.

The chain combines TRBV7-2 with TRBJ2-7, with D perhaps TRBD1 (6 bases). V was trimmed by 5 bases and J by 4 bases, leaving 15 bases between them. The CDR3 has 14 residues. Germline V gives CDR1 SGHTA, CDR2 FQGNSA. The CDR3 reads CASSLSRGRYEQYF. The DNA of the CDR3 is TGTGCCAGCAGCCTTAGCAGGGGAAGGTACGAGCAGTACTTC.

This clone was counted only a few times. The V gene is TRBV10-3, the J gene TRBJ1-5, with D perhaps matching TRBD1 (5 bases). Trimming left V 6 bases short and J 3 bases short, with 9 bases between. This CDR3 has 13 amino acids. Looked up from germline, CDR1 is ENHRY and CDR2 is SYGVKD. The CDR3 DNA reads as TGTGCCATCAGCCGGGACCCCAATCAGCCCCAGCATTTT. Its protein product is CAISRDPNQPQHF.

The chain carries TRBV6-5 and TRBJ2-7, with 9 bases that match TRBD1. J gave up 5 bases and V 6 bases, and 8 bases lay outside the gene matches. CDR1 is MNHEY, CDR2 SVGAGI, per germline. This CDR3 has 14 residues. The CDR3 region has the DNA TGTGCCAGCAGAAACAGGGGGCTATGGGACGAGCAGTACTTC. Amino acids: CASRNRGLWDEQYF.

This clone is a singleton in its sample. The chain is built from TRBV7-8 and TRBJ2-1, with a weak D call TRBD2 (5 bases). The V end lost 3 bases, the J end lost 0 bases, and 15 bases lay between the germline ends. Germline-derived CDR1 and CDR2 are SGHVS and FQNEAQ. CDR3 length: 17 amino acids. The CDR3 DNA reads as TGTGCCAGCAGCTTGAGGGTTAGATGGGGCTCCTACAATGAGCAGTTCTTC. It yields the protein CASSLRVRWGSYNEQFF. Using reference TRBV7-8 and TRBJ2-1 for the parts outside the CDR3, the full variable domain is GAGVSQSPRYKVAKRGQDVALRCDPISGHVSLFWYQQALGQGPEFLTYFQNEAQLDKSGLPSDRFFAERPEGSVSTLKIQRTQQEDSAVYLCASSLRVRWGSYNEQFFGPGTRLTVL.